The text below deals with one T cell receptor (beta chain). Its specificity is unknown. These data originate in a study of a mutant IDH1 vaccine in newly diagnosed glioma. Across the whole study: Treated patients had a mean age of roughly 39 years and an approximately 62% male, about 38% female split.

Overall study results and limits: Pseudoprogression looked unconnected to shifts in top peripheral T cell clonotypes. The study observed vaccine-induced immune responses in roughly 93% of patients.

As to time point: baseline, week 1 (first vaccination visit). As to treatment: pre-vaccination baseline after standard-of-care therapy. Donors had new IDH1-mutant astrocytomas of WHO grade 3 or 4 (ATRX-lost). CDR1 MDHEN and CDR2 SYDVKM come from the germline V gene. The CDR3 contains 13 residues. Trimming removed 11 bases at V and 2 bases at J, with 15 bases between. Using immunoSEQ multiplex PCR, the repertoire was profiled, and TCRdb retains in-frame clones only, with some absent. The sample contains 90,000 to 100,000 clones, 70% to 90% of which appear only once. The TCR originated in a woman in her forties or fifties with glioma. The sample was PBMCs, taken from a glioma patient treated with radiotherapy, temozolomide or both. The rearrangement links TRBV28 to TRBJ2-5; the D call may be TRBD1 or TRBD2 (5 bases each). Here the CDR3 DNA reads TGTGCCGCCTGGGACGGGGTACAAGAGACCCAGTACTTC. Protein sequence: CAAWDGVQETQYF.